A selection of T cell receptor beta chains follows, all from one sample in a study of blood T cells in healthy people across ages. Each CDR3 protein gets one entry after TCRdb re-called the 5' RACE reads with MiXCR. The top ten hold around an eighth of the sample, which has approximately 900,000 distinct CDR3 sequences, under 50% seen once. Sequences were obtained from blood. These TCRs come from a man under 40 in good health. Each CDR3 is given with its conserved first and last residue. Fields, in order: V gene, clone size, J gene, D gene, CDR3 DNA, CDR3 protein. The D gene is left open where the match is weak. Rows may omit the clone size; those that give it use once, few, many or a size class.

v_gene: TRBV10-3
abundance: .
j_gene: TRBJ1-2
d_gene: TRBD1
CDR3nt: TGTGCCATCAGTGAGTATCCCGGGACAGAAGGCAACTATGGCTACACCTTC
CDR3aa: CAISEYPGTEGNYGYTF

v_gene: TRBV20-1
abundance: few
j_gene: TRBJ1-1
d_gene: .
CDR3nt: TGCAGTGTCGGAAGCGGGAACACTGAAGCTTTCTTT
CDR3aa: CSVGSGNTEAFF

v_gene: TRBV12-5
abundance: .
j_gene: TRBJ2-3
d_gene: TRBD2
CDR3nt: TGTGCTAGTGGTTTGGTGACAGCGGGGATGGATACGCAGTATTTT
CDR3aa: CASGLVTAGMDTQYF

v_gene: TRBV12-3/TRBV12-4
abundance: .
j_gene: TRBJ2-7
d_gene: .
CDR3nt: TGTGCCAGCAGTTCCCCCGGGAGACAAGGCTACTACGAGCAGTACTTC
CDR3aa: CASSSPGRQGYYEQYF

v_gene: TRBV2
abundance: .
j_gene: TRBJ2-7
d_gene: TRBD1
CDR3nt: TGTGCCAGCGTAAGACAGGGTACCTACGAGCAGTACTTC
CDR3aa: CASVRQGTYEQYF

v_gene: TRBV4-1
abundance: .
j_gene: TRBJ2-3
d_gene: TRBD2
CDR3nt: TGCGCCAGCAGCCAAGACTGGGCCTGGTGGACTAGGGATACGCAGTATTTT
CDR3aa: CASSQDWAWWTRDTQYF

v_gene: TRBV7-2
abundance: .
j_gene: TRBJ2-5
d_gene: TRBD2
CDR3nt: TGTGCCAGCAGCAAAGCGGGACTAGGATCGGGAGAGACCCAGTACTTC
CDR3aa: CASSKAGLGSGETQYF

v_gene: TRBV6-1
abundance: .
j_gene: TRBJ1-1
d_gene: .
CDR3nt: TGTGCCAGCAGGGATGGGACTTCGAACACTGAAGCTTTCTTT
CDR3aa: CASRDGTSNTEAFF

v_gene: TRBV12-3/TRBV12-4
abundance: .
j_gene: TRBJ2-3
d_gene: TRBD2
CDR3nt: TGTGCCAGCAGTTCTGGAACTAGCGTGGTCGACACAGATACGCAGTATTTT
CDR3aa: CASSSGTSVVDTDTQYF

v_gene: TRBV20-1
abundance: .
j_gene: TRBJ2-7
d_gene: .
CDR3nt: TGCAGTGCTGGACACCCGGGACAAAATCTATACGAGCAGTACTTC
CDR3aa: CSAGHPGQNLYEQYF

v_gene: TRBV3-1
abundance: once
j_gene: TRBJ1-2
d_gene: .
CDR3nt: TGTGCCAGCAGCCAAGAAAAGAACTCCCAGTATGGCTACACCTTC
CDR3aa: CASSQEKNSQYGYTF

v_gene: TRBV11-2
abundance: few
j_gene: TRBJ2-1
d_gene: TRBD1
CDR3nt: TGTGCCAGCAGCTCAATGCTACAGGGGGCGAACAATGAGCAGTTCTTC
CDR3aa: CASSSMLQGANNEQFF

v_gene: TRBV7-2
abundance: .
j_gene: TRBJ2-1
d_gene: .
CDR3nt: TGTGCCAGCAGCTCCTTGGCGGTTACTCCCTACAATGAGCAGTTCTTC
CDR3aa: CASSSLAVTPYNEQFF

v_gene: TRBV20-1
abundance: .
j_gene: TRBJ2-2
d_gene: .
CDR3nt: TGCAGTGCCCCTCGGAGGTCCGGGGAGCTGTTTTTT
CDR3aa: CSAPRRSGELFF

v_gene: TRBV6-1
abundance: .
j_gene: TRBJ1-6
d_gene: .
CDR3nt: TGTGCCAGCAGTTTTGGGGGACGGCCAAATTCACCCCTCCACTTT
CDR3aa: CASSFGGRPNSPLHF

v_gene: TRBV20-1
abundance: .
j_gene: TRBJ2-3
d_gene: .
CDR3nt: TGCAGTGCTAGCAAGGGGGGGGAAGATACGCAGTATTTT
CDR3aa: CSASKGGEDTQYF

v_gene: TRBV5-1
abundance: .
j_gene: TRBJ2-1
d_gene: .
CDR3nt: TGCGCCGGCAGCTTGTGGGATAGCTCCTACAATGAGCAGTTCTTC
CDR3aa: CAGSLWDSSYNEQFF

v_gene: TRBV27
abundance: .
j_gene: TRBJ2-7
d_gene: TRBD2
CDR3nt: TGTGCCGCCCGCGGCGGGGGACCTAATCCCTACGAGCAGTACTTC
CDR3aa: CAARGGGPNPYEQYF

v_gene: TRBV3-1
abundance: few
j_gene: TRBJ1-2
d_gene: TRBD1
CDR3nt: TGTGCCAGCAGCCAAGTAGGGGGCGGGTCTGGCTACACCTTC
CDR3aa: CASSQVGGGSGYTF

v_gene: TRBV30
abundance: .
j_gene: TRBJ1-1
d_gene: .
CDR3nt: TGTGCCTGGATGATGCTAAGTGGGGGGCTGACTGAAGCTTTCTTT
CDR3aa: CAWMMLSGGLTEAFF

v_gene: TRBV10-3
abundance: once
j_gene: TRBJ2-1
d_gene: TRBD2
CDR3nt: TGTGCCATCAGTGGACTAGCAAACAATGAGCAGTTCTTC
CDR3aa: CAISGLANNEQFF

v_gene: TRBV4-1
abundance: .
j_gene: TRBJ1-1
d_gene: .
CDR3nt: TGCGCCAGCAGCCCCCAGGACAAGCTTACTGAAGCTTTCTTT
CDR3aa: CASSPQDKLTEAFF

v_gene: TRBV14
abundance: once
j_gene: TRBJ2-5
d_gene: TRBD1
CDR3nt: TGTGCCAGCAGCCAAGATAGACAGGGGTTTTTGACGGAGACCCAGTACTTC
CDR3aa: CASSQDRQGFLTETQYF

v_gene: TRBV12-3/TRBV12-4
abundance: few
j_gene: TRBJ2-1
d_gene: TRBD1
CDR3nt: TGTGCCAGCAGCCACAGGGGGCTCGGGGCTCGCAATGAGCAGTTCTTC
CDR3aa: CASSHRGLGARNEQFF

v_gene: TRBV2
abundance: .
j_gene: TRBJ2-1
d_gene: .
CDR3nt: TGTGCCAGCAGTGAAGGTGGGGTCACTGAGCAGTTCTTC
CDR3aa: CASSEGGVTEQFF

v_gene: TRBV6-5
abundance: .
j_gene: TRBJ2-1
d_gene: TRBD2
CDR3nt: TGTGCCAGCGGACTAGCGGGGTACAATGAGCAGTTCTTC
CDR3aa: CASGLAGYNEQFF

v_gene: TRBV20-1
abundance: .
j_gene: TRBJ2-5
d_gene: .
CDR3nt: TGCAGTGCTAGAACAACGTCCTACAATGAGCAGTACTTC
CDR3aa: CSARTTSYNEQYF

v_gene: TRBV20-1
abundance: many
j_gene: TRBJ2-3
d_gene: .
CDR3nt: TGCAGTGCTAGCCCGGGGACCCGGGCAGATACGCAGTATTTT
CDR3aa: CSASPGTRADTQYF

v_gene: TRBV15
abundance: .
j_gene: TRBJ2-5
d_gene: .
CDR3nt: TGTGCCACCAGCAGAGACAGGTTAGAGACCCAGTACTTC
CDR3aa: CATSRDRLETQYF

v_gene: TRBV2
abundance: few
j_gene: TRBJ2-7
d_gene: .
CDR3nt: TGTGCCAGCATCTCAGGTGATTCCTACGAGCAGTACTTC
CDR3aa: CASISGDSYEQYF

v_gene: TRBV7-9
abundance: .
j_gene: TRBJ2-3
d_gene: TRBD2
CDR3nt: TGTGCCGGCAGCTCACTAGCGGGGGAAGATACGCAGTATTTT
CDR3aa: CAGSSLAGEDTQYF

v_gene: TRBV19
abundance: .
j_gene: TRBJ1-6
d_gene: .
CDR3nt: TGTGCCAGTAGTATGGCGCTTTCACCCCTCCACTTT
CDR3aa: CASSMALSPLHF

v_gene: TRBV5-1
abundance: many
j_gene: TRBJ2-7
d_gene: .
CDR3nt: TGCGCCAGCAGCTTGGGTCCGGGATACGAGCAGTACTTC
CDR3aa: CASSLGPGYEQYF

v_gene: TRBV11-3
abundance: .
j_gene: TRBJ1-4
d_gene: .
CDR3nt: TGTGCCAGCAGCTTTCGGGCAGGGGCATTCGAAAAACTGTTTTTT
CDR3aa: CASSFRAGAFEKLFF

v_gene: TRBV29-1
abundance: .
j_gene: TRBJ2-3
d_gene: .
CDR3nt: TGCAGCGTGGGCGTATTCCAGGGAGATACGCAGTATTTT
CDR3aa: CSVGVFQGDTQYF

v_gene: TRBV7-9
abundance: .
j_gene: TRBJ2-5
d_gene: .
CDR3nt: TGTGCCAGCAGCGACAAAAACGGGGAGACCCAGTACTTC
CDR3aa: CASSDKNGETQYF

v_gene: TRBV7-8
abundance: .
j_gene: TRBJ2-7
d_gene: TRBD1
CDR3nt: TGTGCCAGCACCTTTAACAGGGGGATGGACGAGCAGTACTTC
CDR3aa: CASTFNRGMDEQYF

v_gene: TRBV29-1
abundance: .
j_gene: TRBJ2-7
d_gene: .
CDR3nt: TGCAGCGTTGAAGAGTCCGGGAACTTCGACGAGCAGTACTTC
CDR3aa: CSVEESGNFDEQYF

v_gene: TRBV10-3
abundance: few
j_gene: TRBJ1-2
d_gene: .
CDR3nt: TGTGCCTTCAGCAGGGGCGATGGCTACACCTTC
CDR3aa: CAFSRGDGYTF

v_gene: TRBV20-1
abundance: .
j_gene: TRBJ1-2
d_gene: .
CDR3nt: TGCAGTGCTAGAGATGACGGCACAGCTAACTATGGCTACACCTTC
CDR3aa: CSARDDGTANYGYTF

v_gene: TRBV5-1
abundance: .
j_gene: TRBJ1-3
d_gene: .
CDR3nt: TGCGCCAGCAGCTTGGGGGGGCAGAATGGAAACACCATATATTTT
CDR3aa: CASSLGGQNGNTIYF